The entry below gives a single TCR beta chain sequence along with its context. Here immunoSEQ multiplex PCR was the method, and the copy in TCRdb shows in-frame clones only, minus some. Of 75,000 to 100,000 clones listed, roughly 87% are singletons. This specimen comes from a study of blood T cell repertoires in COVID-19. Looking at the study overall: Italy, Spain and the United States were the sources of the convalescent and acute COVID-19 samples. In each case, the material was cDNA or gDNA derived from T cells, B-cell-depleted T cells, or PBMCs.

V shed 3 bases and J shed 8 bases, with 17 bases lying between them. This CDR3 spans 14 amino acids. CDR1 is KGHSH, CDR2 LQKENI, per germline. The TCR comes from a man aged 60 to 75 with acute or convalescent COVID-19. The specimen was peripheral blood. The chain combines TRBV18 with TRBJ2-7, with D maybe TRBD2 (6 bases). DNA of the CDR3: TGTGCCAGCTCACCTTTGCGGGGTGAGGGTAAGCAGTACTTC. Translated: CASSPLRGEGKQYF.